The clone carrying this T cell receptor beta chain was counted at least ten times. Its antigen is unknown. These data are taken from a study of T-cell reconstitution after alpha-beta-depleted transplantation in children. Whole-study results and caveats: T-cell counts and diversity at one year following transplant were attributed mainly to newly produced T cells. Certain patients had high TCRbeta diversity at day 60, and it came from recipient T cells and thymic progenitors that survived. Reported findings indicate that, about two months after transplant, alpha-beta T cells came from several hundred expanded clones, which were derived from non-depleted graft cells.

Preparation of the TCRbeta library used unique molecular identifiers. In TCRdb, the PCR reads were re-called with MiXCR into one record per CDR3 protein. The sample lists approximately 300,000 distinct CDR3 sequences; nearly 8% were seen once. The V gene lost 4 bases and the J gene lost 7 bases, with 14 bases spanning the gap. Germline V lookup: CDR1 SGHRS, CDR2 YFSETQ. CDR3 length: 14 amino acids. Source: peripheral blood, taken 360 days after TCRalphabeta/CD19-depleted stem cell transplant. This chain connects TRBV5-1 to TRBJ1-4; no clear D. This TCR was recovered from a female patient between 2 and 15 years old who had a stem cell transplant for Fanconi anemia, so the T cells may come from the graft donor. CDR3 sequence reads: CASSLRPGGEKLFF. For the CDR3, the DNA is TGCGCCAGCAGCCTGCGACCCGGAGGTGAAAAACTGTTTTTT.